A selection of T cell receptor beta chains follows, all from one sample in a study of blood T cell repertoires in COVID-19. Data came from immunoSEQ multiplex PCR; TCRdb stores just in-frame clones and leaves some out. Here the sample spans 200,000 to 300,000 clones, about nine tenths being singletons. The material sequenced was peripheral blood. These receptors all stem from a man between 60 and 75 years old who had recovered from COVID-19. The CDR3 runs from the conserved cysteine through the conserved F or W. Each record gives: J gene, clone size, D gene, V gene, CDR3 protein, CDR3 DNA. The D gene is left open where the match is weak. Not all rows give a size; the values are once, few, many and, for expanded clones, a class.

TRBJ1-2 | - | TRBD1 | TRBV15 | CATSSGDRGHGYTF | TGTGCCACCAGCAGTGGGGACAGGGGACATGGCTACACCTTC
TRBJ2-7 | - | - | TRBV6-5 | CASSPVASAYEQYF | TGTGCCAGCAGTCCGGTAGCGTCGGCCTACGAGCAGTACTTC
TRBJ2-3 | - | TRBD1 | TRBV5-1 | CASSRGQGTDTQYF | TGCGCCAGCAGCCGGGGACAGGGCACAGATACGCAGTATTTT
TRBJ2-5 | - | TRBD1 | TRBV4-2 | CASSQVQGPGTQYF | TGTGCCAGCAGCCAAGTACAGGGGCCAGGGACCCAGTACTTC
TRBJ2-7 | - | - | TRBV19 | CASSIMTGSNYEQYF | TGTGCCAGTAGTATTATGACAGGATCCAACTACGAGCAGTACTTC
TRBJ1-1 | - | - | TRBV15 | CATSGGGTEAFF | TGTGCCACCTCCGGCGGGGGCACTGAAGCTTTCTTT
TRBJ1-3 | few | TRBD1 | TRBV7-6 | CASRPGQGRGNTIYF | TGTGCCAGCAGACCCGGACAGGGCCGTGGAAACACCATATATTTT
TRBJ2-2 | - | TRBD1 | TRBV24-1 | CATRGQGATGELFF | TGTGCCACCAGAGGCCAGGGGGCCACCGGGGAGCTGTTTTTT
TRBJ1-4 | few | - | TRBV28 | CASNSNGGREKLFF | TGTGCCAGCAACTCCAACGGGGGGCGCGAAAAACTGTTTTTT
TRBJ2-5 | - | TRBD2 | TRBV6-2/TRBV6-3 | CASSSGTSGWETQYF | TGTGCCAGCAGTTCCGGGACTAGCGGGTGGGAGACCCAGTACTTC
TRBJ1-1 | - | - | TRBV4-2 | CASSQELGHGTEAFF | TGTGCCAGCAGCCAAGAATTAGGACACGGAACTGAAGCTTTCTTT
TRBJ2-7 | - | TRBD1 | TRBV18 | CASSPGTGAYEQYF | TGTGCCAGCTCACCAGGGACAGGGGCCTACGAGCAGTACTTC
TRBJ1-5 | - | TRBD1 | TRBV6-1 | CASSVARDREGVFLQPQHF | TGTGCCAGCAGTGTAGCCCGGGACAGGGAAGGGGTTTTTTTGCAGCCCCAGCATTTT
TRBJ2-5 | - | - | TRBV7-8 | CASSLRTGGETQYF | TGTGCCAGCAGCTTACGGACAGGAGGGGAGACCCAGTACTTC
TRBJ1-2 | once | TRBD1 | TRBV12-5 | CASGLEGGQGAIYGYTF | TGTGCTAGTGGCCTCGAAGGGGGACAGGGGGCAATCTATGGCTACACCTTC
TRBJ2-7 | - | TRBD1 | TRBV4-1 | CASSPRQGPYSYEQYF | TGCGCCAGCAGCCCGCGACAGGGCCCTTACTCCTACGAGCAGTACTTC
TRBJ1-6 | once | TRBD1 | TRBV27 | CASSLRTGYYLSLHF | TGTGCCAGCAGTCTAAGGACAGGGTACTATTTATCCCTCCACTTT